This T cell receptor (beta chain) was captured in a study of T cell responses to AZD1222 COVID-19 vaccine. Broader study findings: It was only a handful of AZD1222 recipients who were seropositive at baseline.

Germline-derived CDR1 and CDR2 are KGHDR and SFDVKD. The CDR3 length is 15 residues. Losses at the gene ends were 4 bases for V and 1 base for J; bases not matched to a gene: 4. In the case of this clone: Its antigen is not known.

The repertoire was sequenced with immunoSEQ multiplex PCR; TCRdb's copy has only in-frame clones and lacks some. The table has around 90,000 clones, about 88% seen once. The sequence was obtained from an adult in good health. The V and J genes are TRBV24-1 and TRBJ2-5; TRBD1 matches at 8 bases. The material sequenced was peripheral blood, taken on day 0 of AZD1222 vaccination. The CDR3 DNA follows: TGTGCCACCAGTGACCAAGGACAGGGCCAAGAGACCCAGTACTTC. It is translated as CATSDQGQGQETQYF.